This TCR beta chain was observed in a study of CD4+ T cells in melanoma. The assay was immunoSEQ multiplex PCR, and TCRdb's table has in-frame clones only and misses some. The table lists more than 20,000 clones, around 80% of them singletons. This TCR came from a human donor with melanoma.

DNA of the CDR3: TGCGCCAGCAGCTTGGAAGGGCTACTGGATGAGCAGTTCTTC. Protein sequence: CASSLEGLLDEQFF. The chain carries TRBV5-1 and TRBJ2-1, with D unclear. The CDR3 consists of 14 residues. V lost 0 bases, J lost 8 bases, and 12 bases lay in between. The germline V gene encodes CDR1 SGHRS and CDR2 YFSETQ.